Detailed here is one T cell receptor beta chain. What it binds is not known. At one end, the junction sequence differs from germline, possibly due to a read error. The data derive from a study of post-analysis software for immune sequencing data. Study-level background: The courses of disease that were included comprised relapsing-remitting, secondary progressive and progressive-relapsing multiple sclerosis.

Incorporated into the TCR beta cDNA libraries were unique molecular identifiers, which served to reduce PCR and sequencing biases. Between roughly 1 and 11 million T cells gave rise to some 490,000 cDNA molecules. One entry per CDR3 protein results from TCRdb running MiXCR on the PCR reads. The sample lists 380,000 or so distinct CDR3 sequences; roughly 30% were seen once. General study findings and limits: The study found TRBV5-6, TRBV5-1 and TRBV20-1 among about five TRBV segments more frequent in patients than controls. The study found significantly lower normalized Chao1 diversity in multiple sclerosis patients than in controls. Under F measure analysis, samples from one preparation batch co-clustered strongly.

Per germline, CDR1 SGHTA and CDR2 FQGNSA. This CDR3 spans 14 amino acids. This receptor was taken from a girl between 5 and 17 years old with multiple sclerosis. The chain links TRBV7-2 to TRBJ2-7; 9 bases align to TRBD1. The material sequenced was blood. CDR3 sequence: CVSGSGTGLGEQYF. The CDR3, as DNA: TGTGTCAGCGGCTCAGGGACAGGGCTGGGCGAGCAGTACTTC.